The entry below gives a single T cell receptor (beta chain) sequence along with its context. It has no known antigen specificity. The sample holds no much larger clone one base away, and base qualities are not on file. This entry belongs to a study of shared clonotypes between healthy human individuals (dated by TCRdb to the early 2020s). Background for the entire study: Three men and a couple of women, aged 18 to 49 years, made up the cohort. Per donor, three plates each were used for CD4 naive and CD4 memory, two for CD8 naive, and one for CD8 memory. To estimate repertoire size and how much clonotypes are shared between individuals, the study performed deep sequencing of blood TCR repertoires from roughly five healthy adults. Libraries were prepared and TCR repertoires were sequenced by different laboratories using diverse techniques, in order to increase sequencing depth and limit assay-specific biases. Leukapheresis yielded between about 0.94 and 9.5 billion PBMCs per donor.

CD8 naive samples were CD45RO-negative cells positively selected for CCR7, giving a CD45RA+CCR7+ population that excluded TemRA cells. Healthy HIV-negative adults with no recently reported acute infections or vaccinations were included as donors. Every donor was a Caucasian adult living in Nashville, Tennessee, USA. After blood collection by leukapheresis, PBMCs were isolated using Ficoll-Histopaque density gradient centrifugation and then cryopreserved in the vapor phase of liquid nitrogen. Purity and quantity of every magnetically sorted T cell population were checked by analytical flow cytometry. Each sorted fraction had its genomic DNA isolated and then quantified by UV absorbance on a Nanodrop 2000c. Using the deep immunoSEQ assay, TCR CDR3 regions were amplified from genomic DNA by multiplex PCR. Extracted genomic DNA from each cell subset was distributed evenly across all wells of several immunoSEQ 96-well plates, and each plate was treated as a replicate. For sorted subsets, approximately 190 ng genomic DNA, equal to 30,000 or so T cell genomes, was loaded into each replicate PCR. Purified libraries were quantified with a Qubit 3.0 fluorometer, sized on a Bioanalyzer 2100, and re-quantified with the KAPA Library Quantification kit. Every immunoSEQ 96-well plate was sequenced on a dedicated single-read 150-cycle Illumina NextSeq 550 flow cell. The source study handled its data this way. Because the immunoSEQ output held only junctional sequences and lacked quality scores, the filtering could not match the filtering applied to full-length reads. To assign V/J genes and CDR3, sequences were annotated against IMGT germline references using PyIR, a Python wrapper for IgBLAST v1.9. Any read was removed if the V/J assignment was weak (E-value above 1e-6), the CDR3 was missing, or the read contained stop codons, out-of-frame junctions, or ambiguous translated residues. V3J clonotypes were defined as sequences sharing the same inferred V gene, J gene, and CDR3 amino acid sequence. Percentage overlap between repertoires was calculated by dividing the number of shared unique clonotypes by the size of the smaller repertoire. Repertoire richness was assessed with RTK rarefaction, the Chao1 estimator, and Recon v2.1 estimates of unobserved clonotypes. For all TCRbeta clonotypes obtained by the gDNA method from a handful of donors, generation probabilities were computed with OLGA. TCRdb retrieved this table from immuneACCESS and kept in-frame rearrangements only. Not all clones are present; in checked studies, unresolved V genes account for under half, and no reason is known for the remainder. The V and J calls and clone size were taken over from that table, and D and trimming were inferred from the DNA. The sample has 1.5 million to 2.5 million clones on record, roughly 94% of them singletons. Of the sample, 0.95% to 1.5% falls within the top ten clones.

The study at large found these results: Rarefaction of sorted-subset datasets indicated incomplete sequencing despite the large sequencing depth. Clonotypes shared by all four sorted-subset donors showed higher generation probabilities than non-shared clonotypes. The genetic and exposure-history diversity represented was limited by the small number of donors. Estimated clonotype richness was generally larger for naive than for memory subsets. Based on pairwise subsampling, the degree of clonotype sharing among donors was expected to be affected by sequencing depth. Approximately 4.8% of naive CD4, 3% to 3.5% of naive CD8, around 2.3% of memory CD4, and approximately 0.4% of memory CD8 clonotypes were shared across a few donors. Sampling was restricted to blood, and TCR repertoires in tissue are likely to differ from TCR repertoires in blood.

CDR1 and CDR2, looked up from the germline V gene (reference sequence), are SEHNR and FQNEAQ. The CDR3, from cysteine to phenylalanine, totals 16 residues. Only the CDR3 portion is preserved as DNA: 48 bases, with reading frame beginning at the first base. Trimming removed 4 bases from V and 4 bases from J; the gene matches leave 10 bases unexplained. Sequenced: naive CD8+ T cells sorted from blood. What the cell subset or site label conveys for this sample: CD45RA+CCR7+. The source of this sequence is a man between 18 and 35 years old in good health. This sequence uses TRBV7-9 and TRBJ2-5; 9 bases in the middle match TRBD1. The base sequence is TGTGCCAGCAGCTCAACGACACAGGGGGCAAGAGAGACCCAGTACTTC. Its translation is CASSSTTQGARETQYF.